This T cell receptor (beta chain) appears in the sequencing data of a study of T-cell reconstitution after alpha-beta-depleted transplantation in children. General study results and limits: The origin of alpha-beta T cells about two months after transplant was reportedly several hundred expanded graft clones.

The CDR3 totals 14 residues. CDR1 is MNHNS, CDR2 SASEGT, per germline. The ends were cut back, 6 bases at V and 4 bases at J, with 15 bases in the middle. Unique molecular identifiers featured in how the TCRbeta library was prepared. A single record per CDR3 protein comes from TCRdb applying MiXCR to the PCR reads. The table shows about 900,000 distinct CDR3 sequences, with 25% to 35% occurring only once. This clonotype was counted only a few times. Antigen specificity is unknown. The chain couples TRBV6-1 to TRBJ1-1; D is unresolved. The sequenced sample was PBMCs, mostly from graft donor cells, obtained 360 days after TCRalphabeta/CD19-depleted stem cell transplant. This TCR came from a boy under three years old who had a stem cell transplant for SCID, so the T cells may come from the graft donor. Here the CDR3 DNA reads TGTGCCAGCAGGGACCAAGATTTCTCCACTGAAGCTTTCTTT. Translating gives CASRDQDFSTEAFF.